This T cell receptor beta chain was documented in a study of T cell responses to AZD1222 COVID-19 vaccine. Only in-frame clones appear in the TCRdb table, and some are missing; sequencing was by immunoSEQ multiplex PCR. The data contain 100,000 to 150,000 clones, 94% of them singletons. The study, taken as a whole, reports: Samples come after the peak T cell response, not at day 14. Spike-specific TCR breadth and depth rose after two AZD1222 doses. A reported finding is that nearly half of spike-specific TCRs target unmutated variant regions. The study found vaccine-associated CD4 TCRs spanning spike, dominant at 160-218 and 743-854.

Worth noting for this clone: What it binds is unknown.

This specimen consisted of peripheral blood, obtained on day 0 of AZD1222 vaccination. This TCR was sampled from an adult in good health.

CDR3 in DNA: TGTGCCAGCAGTTACTCGGGGGCAGATAATTCACCCCTCCACTTT. Its translation is CASSYSGADNSPLHF. The gene calls are TRBV6-5 and TRBJ1-6, with TRBD1 as a possible D gene (6 bases). The CDR3 is 15 residues long. Germline CDR1 and CDR2: MNHEY and SVGAGI. V was cut by 0 bases and J by 5 bases, with 8 bases left in between.